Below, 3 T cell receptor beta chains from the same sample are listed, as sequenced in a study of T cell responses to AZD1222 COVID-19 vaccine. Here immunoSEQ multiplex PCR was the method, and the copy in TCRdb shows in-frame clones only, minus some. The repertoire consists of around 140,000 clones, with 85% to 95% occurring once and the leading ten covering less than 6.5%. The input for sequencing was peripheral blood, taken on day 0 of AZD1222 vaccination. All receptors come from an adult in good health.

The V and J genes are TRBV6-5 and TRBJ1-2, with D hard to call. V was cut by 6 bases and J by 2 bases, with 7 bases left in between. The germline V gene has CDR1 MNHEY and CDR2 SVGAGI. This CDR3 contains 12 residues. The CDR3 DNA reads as TGTGCCAGCAGGGAGAGAAACTATGGCTACACCTTC. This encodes CASRERNYGYTF.

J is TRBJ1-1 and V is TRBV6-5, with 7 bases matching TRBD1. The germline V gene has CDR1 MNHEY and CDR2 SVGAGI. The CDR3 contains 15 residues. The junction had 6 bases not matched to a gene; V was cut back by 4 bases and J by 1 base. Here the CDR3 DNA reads TGTGCCAGCAGTTCGTTGACAGGGTCGAACACTGAAGCTTTCTTT. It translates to CASSSLTGSNTEAFF.

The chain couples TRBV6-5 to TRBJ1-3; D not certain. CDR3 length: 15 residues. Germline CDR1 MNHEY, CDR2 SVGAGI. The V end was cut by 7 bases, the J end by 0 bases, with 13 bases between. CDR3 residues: CASKGFYSSGNTIYF. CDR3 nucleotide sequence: TGTGCCAGCAAGGGATTTTACTCCTCTGGAAACACCATATATTTT.